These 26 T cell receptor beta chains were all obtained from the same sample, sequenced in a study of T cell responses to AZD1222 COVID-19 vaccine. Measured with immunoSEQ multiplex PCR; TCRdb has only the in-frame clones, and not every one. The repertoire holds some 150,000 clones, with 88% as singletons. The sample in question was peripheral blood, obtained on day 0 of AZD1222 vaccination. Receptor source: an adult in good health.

The CDR3 DNA sequence: TGTGCCAGCAGCTCCGGGACAGGGTACGACGAGCAGTACTTC. Its translation is CASSSGTGYDEQYF. V usage is TRBV13 and J usage is TRBJ2-7; 9 nucleotides agree with TRBD1. In germline, CDR1 is PRHDT, CDR2 FYEKMQ (reference sequence). The CDR3 has 14 amino acids. V was clipped by 4 bases and J by 5 bases; unmatched bases: 6.

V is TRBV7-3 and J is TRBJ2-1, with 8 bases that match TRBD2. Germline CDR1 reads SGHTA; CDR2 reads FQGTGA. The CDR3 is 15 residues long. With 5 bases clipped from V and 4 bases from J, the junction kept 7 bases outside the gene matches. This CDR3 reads CASSPASGFYNEQFF. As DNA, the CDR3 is TGTGCCAGCAGCCCGGCTAGCGGGTTTTACAATGAGCAGTTCTTC.

The DNA for the CDR3 is TGTGCCAGCAATCGGGGCCTAACAAACACCGGGGAGCTGTTTTTT. It yields the protein CASNRGLTNTGELFF. The chain employs TRBV2 and TRBJ2-2, with D perhaps assigned TRBD1 or TRBD2 (5 bases each). CDR1 is SNHLY and CDR2 is FYNNEI in the germline V gene. This CDR3 has 15 residues. The V end was cut by 7 bases, the J end by 2 bases, with 14 bases between.

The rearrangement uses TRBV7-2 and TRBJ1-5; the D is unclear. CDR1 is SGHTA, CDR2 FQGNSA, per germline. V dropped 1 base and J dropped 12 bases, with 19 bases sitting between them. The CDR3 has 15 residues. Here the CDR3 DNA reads TGTGCCAGCAGCTTAGATTCTCTGTTAGGTGAGGTCCAGCATTTT. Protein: CASSLDSLLGEVQHF.

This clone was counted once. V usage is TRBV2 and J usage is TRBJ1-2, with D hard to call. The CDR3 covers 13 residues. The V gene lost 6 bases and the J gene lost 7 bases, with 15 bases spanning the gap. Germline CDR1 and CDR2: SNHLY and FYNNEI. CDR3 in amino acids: CASSDPRRGGYTF. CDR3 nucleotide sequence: TGTGCCAGCAGCGATCCCAGGAGAGGTGGCTACACCTTC.

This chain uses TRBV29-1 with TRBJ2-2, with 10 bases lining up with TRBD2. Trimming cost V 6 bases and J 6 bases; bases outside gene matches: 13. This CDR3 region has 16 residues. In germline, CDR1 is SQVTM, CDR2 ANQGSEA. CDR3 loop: CSVDLGLAGDAGELFF. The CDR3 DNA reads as TGCAGCGTAGATTTGGGCCTAGCGGGAGACGCCGGGGAGCTGTTTTTT.

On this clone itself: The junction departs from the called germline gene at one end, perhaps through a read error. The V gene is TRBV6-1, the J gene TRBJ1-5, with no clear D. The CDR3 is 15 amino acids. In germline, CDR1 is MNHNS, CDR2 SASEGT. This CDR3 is CASREALGGNQPQHF. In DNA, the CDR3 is TGTGCCAGCAGAGAAGCTCTAGGAGGGAATCAGCCCCAGCATTTT.

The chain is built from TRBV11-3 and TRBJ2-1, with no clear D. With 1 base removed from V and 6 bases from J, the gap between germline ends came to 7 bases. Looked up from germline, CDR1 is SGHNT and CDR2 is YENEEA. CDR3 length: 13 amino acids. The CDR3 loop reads CASSLGGRNEQFF. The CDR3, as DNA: TGTGCCAGCAGCTTAGGCGGCCGCAATGAGCAGTTCTTC.

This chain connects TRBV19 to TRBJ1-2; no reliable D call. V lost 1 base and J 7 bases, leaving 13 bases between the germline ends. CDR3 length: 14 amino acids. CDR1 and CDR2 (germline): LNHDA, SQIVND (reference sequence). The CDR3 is CASSIAGDWRGYTF. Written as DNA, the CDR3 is TGTGCCAGTAGTATAGCCGGAGATTGGCGTGGCTACACCTTC.

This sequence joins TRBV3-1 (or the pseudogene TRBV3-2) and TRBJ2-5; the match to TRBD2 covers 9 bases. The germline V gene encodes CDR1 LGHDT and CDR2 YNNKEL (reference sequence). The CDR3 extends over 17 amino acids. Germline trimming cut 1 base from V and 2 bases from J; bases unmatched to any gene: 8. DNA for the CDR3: TGTGCCAGCAGCCAAGGGGTTTCGACTAGCGGACAAGAGACCCAGTACTTC. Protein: CASSQGVSTSGQETQYF.

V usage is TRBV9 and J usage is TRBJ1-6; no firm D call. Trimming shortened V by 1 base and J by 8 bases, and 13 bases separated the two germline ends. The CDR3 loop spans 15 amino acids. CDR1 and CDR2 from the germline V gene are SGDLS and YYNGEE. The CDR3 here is CASSVKGGMDSPLHF. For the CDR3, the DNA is TGTGCCAGCAGCGTAAAGGGAGGGATGGATTCACCCCTCCACTTT.

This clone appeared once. CDR3 protein: CASSIELGTSGNDEQFF. In DNA, the CDR3 is TGTGCCAGTAGTATAGAACTAGGGACTAGCGGGAACGATGAGCAGTTCTTC. The chain is built from TRBV19 and TRBJ2-1; TRBD2 matches 13 bases. Losses at the gene ends were 0 bases for V and 8 bases for J; bases not matched to a gene: 7. Germline loops: CDR1 LNHDA, CDR2 SQIVND (reference sequence). The CDR3 has 17 residues.

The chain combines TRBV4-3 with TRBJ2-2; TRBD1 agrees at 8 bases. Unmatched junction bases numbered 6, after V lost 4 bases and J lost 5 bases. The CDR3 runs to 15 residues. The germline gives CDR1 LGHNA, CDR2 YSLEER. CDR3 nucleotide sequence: TGCGCCAGCAGCCTTGGACAGGGCTCGACCGGGGAGCTGTTTTTT. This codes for CASSLGQGSTGELFF.

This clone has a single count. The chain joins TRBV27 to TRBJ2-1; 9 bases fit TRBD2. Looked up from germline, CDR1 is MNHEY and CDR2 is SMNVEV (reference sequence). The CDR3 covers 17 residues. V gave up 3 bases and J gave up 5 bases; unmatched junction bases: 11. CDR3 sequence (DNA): TGTGCCAGCAGTTTTAGTTCCGCGGGAGGGCGAAACAATGAGCAGTTCTTC. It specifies CASSFSSAGGRNNEQFF.

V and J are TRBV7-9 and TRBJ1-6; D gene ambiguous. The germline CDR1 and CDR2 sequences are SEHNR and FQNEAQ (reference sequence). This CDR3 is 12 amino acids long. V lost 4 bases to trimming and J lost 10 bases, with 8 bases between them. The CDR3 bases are TGTGCCAGCAGCTCAGTTGACTCACCCCTCCACTTT. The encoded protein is CASSSVDSPLHF.

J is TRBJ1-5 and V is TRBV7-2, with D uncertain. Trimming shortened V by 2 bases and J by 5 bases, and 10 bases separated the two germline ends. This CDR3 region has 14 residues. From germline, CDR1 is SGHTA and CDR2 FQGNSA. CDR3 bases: TGTGCCAGCAGCTTAAAAAGGGCGGATCAGCCCCAGCATTTT. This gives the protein CASSLKRADQPQHF.

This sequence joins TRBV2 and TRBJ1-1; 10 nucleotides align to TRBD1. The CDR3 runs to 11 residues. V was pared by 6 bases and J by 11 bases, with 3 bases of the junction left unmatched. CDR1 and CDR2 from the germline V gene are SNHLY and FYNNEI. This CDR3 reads CASSDRGRAFF. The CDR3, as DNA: TGTGCCAGCAGCGACAGGGGGCGGGCTTTCTTT.

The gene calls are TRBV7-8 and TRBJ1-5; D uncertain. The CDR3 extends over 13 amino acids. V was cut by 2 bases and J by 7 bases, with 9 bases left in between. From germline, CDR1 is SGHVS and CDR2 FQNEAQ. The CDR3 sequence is CASSLQGNQPQHF. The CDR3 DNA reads TGTGCCAGCAGCTTACAAGGGAACCAGCCCCAGCATTTT.

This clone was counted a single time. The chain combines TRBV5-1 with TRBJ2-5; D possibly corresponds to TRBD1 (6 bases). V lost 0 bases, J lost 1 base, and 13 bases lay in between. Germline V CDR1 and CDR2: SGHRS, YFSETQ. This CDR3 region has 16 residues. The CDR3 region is CASSLGRTDLQETQYF. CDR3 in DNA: TGCGCCAGCAGCTTGGGCCGGACAGACCTCCAAGAGACCCAGTACTTC.

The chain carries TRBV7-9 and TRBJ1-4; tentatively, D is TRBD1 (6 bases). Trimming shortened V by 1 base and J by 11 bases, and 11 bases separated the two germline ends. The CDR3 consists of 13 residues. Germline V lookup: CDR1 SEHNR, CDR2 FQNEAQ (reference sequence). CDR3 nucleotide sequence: TGTGCCAGCAGCTTAGGGGGGGCTTGGAAACTGTTTTTT. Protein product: CASSLGGAWKLFF.

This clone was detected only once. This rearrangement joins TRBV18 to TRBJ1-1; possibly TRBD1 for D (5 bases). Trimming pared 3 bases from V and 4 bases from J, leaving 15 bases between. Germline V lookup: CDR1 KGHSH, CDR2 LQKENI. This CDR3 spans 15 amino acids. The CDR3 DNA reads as TGTGCCAGCTCACCCTTCCAGGGCAGTAGCACTGAAGCTTTCTTT. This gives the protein CASSPFQGSSTEAFF.

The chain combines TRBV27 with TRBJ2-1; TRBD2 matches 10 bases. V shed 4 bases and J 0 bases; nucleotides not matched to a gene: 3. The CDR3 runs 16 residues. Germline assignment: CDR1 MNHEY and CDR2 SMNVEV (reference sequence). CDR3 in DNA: TGTGCCAGCAGTTCTAGCGGGGGCAGCTCCTACAATGAGCAGTTCTTC. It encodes CASSSSGGSSYNEQFF.

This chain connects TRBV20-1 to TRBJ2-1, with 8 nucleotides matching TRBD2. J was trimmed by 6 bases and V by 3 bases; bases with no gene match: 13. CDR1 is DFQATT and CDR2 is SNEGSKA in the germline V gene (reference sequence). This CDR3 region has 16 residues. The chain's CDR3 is CSASSFIAGMGNEQFF. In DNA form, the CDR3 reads TGCAGTGCTAGTTCCTTTATAGCGGGAATGGGCAATGAGCAGTTCTTC.

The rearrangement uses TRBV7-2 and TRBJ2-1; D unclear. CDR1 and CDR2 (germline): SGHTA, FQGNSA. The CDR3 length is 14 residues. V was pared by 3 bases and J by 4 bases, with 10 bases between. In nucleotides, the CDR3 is TGTGCCAGCAGCTTCTCCCAGGATTACAATGAGCAGTTCTTC. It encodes CASSFSQDYNEQFF.

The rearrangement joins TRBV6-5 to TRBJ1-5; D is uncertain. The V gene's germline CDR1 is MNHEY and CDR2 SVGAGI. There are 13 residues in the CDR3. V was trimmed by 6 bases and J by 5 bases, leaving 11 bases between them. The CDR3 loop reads CASRKIIDQPQHF. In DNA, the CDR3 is TGTGCCAGCAGGAAGATTATTGATCAGCCCCAGCATTTT.

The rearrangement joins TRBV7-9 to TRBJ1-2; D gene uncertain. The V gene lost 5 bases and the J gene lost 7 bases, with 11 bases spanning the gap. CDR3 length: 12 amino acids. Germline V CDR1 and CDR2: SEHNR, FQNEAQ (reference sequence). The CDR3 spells CASSTPSGGYTF. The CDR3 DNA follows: TGTGCCAGCAGCACCCCTTCGGGTGGCTACACCTTC.